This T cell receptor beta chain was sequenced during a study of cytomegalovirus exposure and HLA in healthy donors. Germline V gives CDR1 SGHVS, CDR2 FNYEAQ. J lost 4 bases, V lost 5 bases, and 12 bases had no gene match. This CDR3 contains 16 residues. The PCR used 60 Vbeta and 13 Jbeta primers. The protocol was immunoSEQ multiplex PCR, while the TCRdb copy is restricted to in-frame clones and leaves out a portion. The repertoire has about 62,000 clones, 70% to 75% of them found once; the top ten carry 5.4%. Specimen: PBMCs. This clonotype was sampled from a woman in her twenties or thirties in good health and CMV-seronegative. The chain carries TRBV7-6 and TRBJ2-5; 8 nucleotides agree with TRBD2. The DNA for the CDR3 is TGTGCCAGCAGCCAGAGAGTAGCGGGAAGTCCAGAGACCCAGTACTTC. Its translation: CASSQRVAGSPETQYF. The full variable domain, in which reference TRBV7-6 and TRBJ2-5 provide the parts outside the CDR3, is GAGVSQSPRYKVTKRGQDVALRCDPISGHVSLYWYRQALGQGPEFLTYFNYEAQQDKSGLPNDRFSAERPEGSISTLTIQRTEQRDSAMYRCASSQRVAGSPETQYFGPGTRLLVL.